Listed below are T cell receptor beta chains from one sample, sequenced in a study of preoperative IRX-2 immunotherapy in early breast cancer. This table comes from immunoSEQ multiplex PCR, and its TCRdb copy is limited to in-frame clones, with some not included. This sample has about 37,000 clones, with approximately 80% found just once. The sequenced sample was lymph node tissue, obtained after IRX-2 immunotherapy. The receptors originated from a human donor with breast cancer. Both conserved end residues are part of each CDR3. A D gene is named only where the DNA matches it firmly. The size entry is marked missing in some rows and otherwise reads once, few, many or a size class.

d_gene,abundance,j_gene,v_gene,CDR3aa,CDR3nt
TRBD1,-,TRBJ1-1,TRBV5-1,CASSLGGGLDTEAFF,TGCGCCAGCAGCTTGGGAGGGGGCCTGGACACTGAAGCTTTCTTT
-,-,TRBJ2-1,TRBV7-1,CASKMTVTYNEQFF,TGTGCCAGCAAAATGACAGTAACCTACAATGAGCAGTTCTTC
-,once,TRBJ1-2,TRBV28,CASSLEKESYGYTF,TGTGCCAGCAGTTTAGAAAAGGAAAGCTATGGCTACACCTTC
-,-,TRBJ1-2,TRBV19,CASSIINYGYTF,TGTGCCAGTAGTATCATCAACTATGGCTACACCTTC
TRBD1,-,TRBJ1-2,TRBV7-2,CASSPRPGQAGGYTF,TGTGCCAGCAGCCCAAGACCGGGACAGGCTGGGGGCTACACCTTC
-,-,TRBJ1-1,TRBV7-1,CASSWTRNTEAFF,TGTGCCAGCAGTTGGACCAGGAACACTGAAGCTTTCTTT
-,few,TRBJ1-5,TRBV19,CASSLRTTANQPQHF,TGTGCCAGTAGTCTACGGACTACAGCGAACCAGCCCCAGCATTTT
-,-,TRBJ2-2,TRBV19,CASSPYGGSGELFF,TGTGCCAGTAGCCCCTACGGGGGCTCCGGGGAGCTGTTTTTT
-,-,TRBJ2-7,TRBV15,CATSRVDRTYEQYF,TGTGCCACCAGCAGAGTGGACAGAACCTACGAGCAGTACTTC
TRBD1,few,TRBJ1-5,TRBV7-7,CASSSDRDQDQPQHF,TGTGCCAGCAGCTCTGACAGGGATCAGGATCAGCCCCAGCATTTT
-,-,TRBJ1-5,TRBV7-8,CASSLAGDQPQHF,TGTGCCAGCAGCTTAGCAGGGGACCAGCCCCAGCATTTT
-,-,TRBJ1-1,TRBV29-1,CSGGLQSSTEAFF,TGCAGTGGGGGACTTCAAAGTAGCACTGAAGCTTTCTTT
-,-,TRBJ1-2,TRBV6-8,CASRVTDHYGYTF,TGTGCCAGCAGAGTGACAGATCACTATGGCTACACCTTC
-,-,TRBJ2-1,TRBV19,CASSIGSNNEQFF,TGTGCCAGTAGTATTGGGTCAAACAATGAGCAGTTCTTC
-,-,TRBJ1-1,TRBV18,CASSPLDRFTEAFF,TGTGCCAGCTCACCATTAGATCGGTTCACTGAAGCTTTCTTT
TRBD2,once,TRBJ2-5,TRBV11-3,CASSLRTSGETQYF,TGTGCCAGCAGCCTTCGGACTAGCGGGGAGACCCAGTACTTC
TRBD1,-,TRBJ1-2,TRBV6-8,CASSPTPRTGRFDYGYTF,TGTGCCAGCAGTCCTACCCCTCGGACAGGGAGGTTCGACTATGGCTACACCTTC
-,-,TRBJ1-2,TRBV28,CASSPPDNPVGGYTF,TGTGCCAGCAGTCCGCCGGACAATCCCGTAGGGGGCTACACCTTC
-,-,TRBJ2-7,TRBV6-8,CASAGTSYEQYF,TGTGCCAGCGCCGGAACCTCCTACGAGCAGTACTTC
TRBD2,-,TRBJ2-3,TRBV6-8,CASSLTSGGTDTQYF,TGTGCCAGCAGCCTGACTAGCGGAGGGACAGATACGCAGTATTTT
-,-,TRBJ2-1,TRBV11-3,CASSLGGRQYNEQFF,TGTGCCAGCAGCTTAGGGGGGAGACAGTACAATGAGCAGTTCTTC
-,-,TRBJ1-6,TRBV5-1,CASSLDRNYNSPLHF,TGCGCCAGCAGCTTGGACAGGAATTATAATTCACCCCTCCACTTT
-,-,TRBJ2-7,TRBV6-8,CASSPDGVYEQYF,TGTGCCAGCAGCCCCGACGGGGTCTACGAGCAGTACTTC
TRBD1,-,TRBJ1-4,TRBV30,CAWSANRGRWKLFF,TGTGCCTGGAGTGCCAACAGGGGGAGGTGGAAACTGTTTTTT
TRBD1,-,TRBJ2-1,TRBV18,CASSPRTGVGNEQFF,TGTGCCAGCTCACCAAGGACAGGGGTTGGCAATGAGCAGTTCTTC
TRBD2,-,TRBJ2-1,TRBV6-8,CASSYPSGLAQEQFF,TGTGCCAGCAGTTACCCCTCGGGACTAGCGCAAGAGCAGTTCTTC
-,-,TRBJ1-1,TRBV28,CASRTAKRGNTEAFF,TGTGCCAGCAGGACCGCTAAGCGCGGGAACACTGAAGCTTTCTTT
TRBD2,-,TRBJ2-5,TRBV6-8,CASNPAGGRETQYF,TGTGCCAGCAATCCAGCGGGGGGCCGGGAGACCCAGTACTTC
TRBD1,-,TRBJ1-2,TRBV11-3,CASSLSHLAGGHYGYTF,TGTGCCAGCAGCTTATCTCACCTGGCAGGGGGCCACTATGGCTACACCTTC
-,-,TRBJ1-2,TRBV18,CASSLGRGIYGYTF,TGTGCCAGCTCCCTGGGAAGGGGCATCTATGGCTACACCTTC
-,-,TRBJ1-3,TRBV11-3,CASSLTASSGNTIYF,TGTGCCAGCAGCTTAACCGCCAGCTCTGGAAACACCATATATTTT
TRBD1,-,TRBJ1-6,TRBV6-8,CASTRSTGSGSPLHF,TGTGCCAGCACCAGATCGACAGGGTCCGGTTCACCCCTCCACTTT
TRBD1,-,TRBJ2-3,TRBV19,CASSLGTVDTQYF,TGTGCCAGTAGCCTAGGGACAGTAGATACGCAGTATTTT
-,-,TRBJ1-1,TRBV28,CASTFGAGNTEAFF,TGTGCCAGCACCTTCGGGGCCGGGAACACTGAAGCTTTCTTT
TRBD1,-,TRBJ2-7,TRBV12-5,CATRGDRGYEQYF,TGTGCCACCAGAGGAGACAGGGGTTACGAGCAGTACTTC
TRBD1,once,TRBJ1-5,TRBV11-3,CASSARQGKGGNQPQHF,TGTGCCAGCAGCGCCCGACAGGGGAAGGGCGGCAATCAGCCCCAGCATTTT
-,-,TRBJ1-1,TRBV5-1,CASSSDRGKVTEAFF,TGCGCCAGCAGCTCGGACCGGGGAAAAGTCACTGAAGCTTTCTTT
TRBD1,-,TRBJ1-3,TRBV7-8,CASSRTGIGNTIYF,TGTGCCAGCAGCCGGACAGGGATAGGAAACACCATATATTTT
-,few,TRBJ1-3,TRBV11-3,CASSPQGWAGNTIYF,TGTGCCAGCAGCCCCCAGGGTTGGGCTGGAAACACCATATATTTT
TRBD1,once,TRBJ1-5,TRBV12-5,CASTRGQRNQPQHF,TGTGCCAGCACCCGGGGACAGCGGAATCAGCCCCAGCATTTT
-,-,TRBJ1-5,TRBV19,CASSTFQTDQPQHF,TGTGCCAGTAGTACATTCCAGACCGATCAGCCCCAGCATTTT
-,-,TRBJ1-1,TRBV19,CASREGSRAFF,TGTGCCAGTAGGGAGGGCTCTCGGGCTTTCTTT
TRBD2,-,TRBJ2-3,TRBV6-8,CASSVERGASDTQYF,TGTGCCAGCAGTGTGGAGCGGGGGGCCTCAGATACGCAGTATTTT
-,-,TRBJ2-2,TRBV11-3,CASSFTGQNTGELFF,TGTGCCAGCAGCTTTACAGGGCAGAACACCGGGGAGCTGTTTTTT
-,-,TRBJ1-4,TRBV28,CASSFRQGTNEKLFF,TGTGCCAGCAGTTTTAGGCAGGGAACTAATGAAAAACTGTTTTTT
-,-,TRBJ2-3,TRBV19,CASSGGRRSTDTQYF,TGTGCCAGTAGTGGTGGCCGACGGTCCACAGATACGCAGTATTTT